Listed here are 14 T cell receptor beta chains from one sample, sequenced in a study of cytomegalovirus exposure and HLA in healthy donors. Both 60 Vbeta primers and 13 Jbeta primers went into the PCR. Generated by immunoSEQ multiplex PCR, the TCRdb table keeps only in-frame clones and is missing some. Among 95,000 or so clones listed, just under 70% were seen once. The sequenced sample consisted of PBMCs. The source is a woman aged 50 to 60 in good health and CMV-seropositive.

This chain joins TRBV6-1 and TRBJ2-5; D is perhaps TRBD2 (5 bases). The J call may be faulty, since TRBJ2-7 better matches the DNA end. Germline CDR1 MNHNS, CDR2 SASEGT. The CDR3 consists of 15 residues. The CDR3 region has the DNA TGTGCCAGAAGGGTCTCGTTGGACTTTTCCTACGAGCAGTACTTC. Encoded protein: CARRVSLDFSYEQYF.

V is TRBV14 and J is TRBJ1-1; possible D gene TRBD1, 5 bases. In germline, CDR1 is SGHDN, CDR2 FVKESK. The CDR3 has 14 amino acids. Trimming took 7 bases from V and 5 from J, leaving 17 bases between them. CDR3 bases: TGTGCCAGCACCACGACCAGGGATGGGACTGAAGCTTTCTTT. Its protein is CASTTTRDGTEAFF.

The chain recombines TRBV7-2 with TRBJ2-3; 8 nucleotides line up with TRBD1. Germline assignment: CDR1 SGHTA and CDR2 FQGNSA. V shed 5 bases, J shed 3 bases, and the junction held 10 bases outside the gene matches. This CDR3 is built from 16 residues. DNA for the CDR3: TGTGCCAGCAGCACCGGACAGGGTTTGAGGACAGATACGCAGTATTTT. Translating gives CASSTGQGLRTDTQYF.

The genes are TRBV28 and TRBJ1-4; possibly TRBD1 for D (6 bases). This CDR3 region has 16 residues. V dropped 7 bases and J dropped 2 bases, with 17 bases sitting between them. Germline-derived CDR1 and CDR2 are MDHEN and SYDVKM. The CDR3 DNA reads TGTGCCAGCACCGTGGGGGGGGCTCGGACTAATGAAAAACTGTTTTTT. Translating gives CASTVGGARTNEKLFF.

The chain employs TRBV29-1 and TRBJ2-3; tentatively, D is TRBD1 (5 bases). The V gene lost 1 base and the J gene lost 8 bases, with 13 bases spanning the gap. The germline V gene encodes CDR1 SQVTM and CDR2 ANQGSEA. The CDR3 is 13 amino acids. CDR3 protein: CSVEAQNRGTQYF. The CDR3 nucleotides are TGCAGCGTTGAAGCCCAAAATAGGGGTACGCAGTATTTT.

The chain combines TRBV5-6 with TRBJ2-7, with 14 nucleotides matching TRBD2. The ends lost 4 bases at V and 4 bases at J; junction bases unmatched: 7. CDR3 size: 16 residues. Germline V gene sequence: CDR1 SGHDT, CDR2 YYEEEE. The chain's CDR3 is CASSTGTSGSKYEQYF. DNA for the CDR3: TGTGCCAGCAGCACGGGGACTAGCGGGAGTAAGTACGAGCAGTACTTC.

This chain uses TRBV4-1 with TRBJ2-3; TRBD2 matches at 12 bases. The CDR3 length is 18 residues. Germline V gene lookup returns CDR1 MGHRA and CDR2 YSYEKL. Trimming at V came to 0 bases and at J to 3 bases, leaving 7 bases not matched to a gene. CDR3 nucleotides: TGCGCCAGCAGCCAAGATAAGACTAGCGGGAGTAGAACAGATACGCAGTATTTT. Translating gives CASSQDKTSGSRTDTQYF.

V and J are TRBV9 and TRBJ1-2; no clear D. This CDR3 spans 14 amino acids. Germline assignment: CDR1 SGDLS and CDR2 YYNGEE. With 1 base removed from V and 8 bases from J, the gap between germline ends came to 15 bases. The CDR3 DNA sequence: TGTGCCAGCAGCGTATCCCCCGATACGCGCGGCTACACCTTC. It codes for CASSVSPDTRGYTF.

This clone was counted between two and nine times. The chain uses TRBV7-9 and TRBJ2-7, with 7 bases lining up with TRBD2. The ends lost 1 base at V and 1 base at J; junction bases unmatched: 7. This CDR3 spans 16 amino acids. Germline values: CDR1 SEHNR, CDR2 FQNEAQ (reference sequence). The CDR3 coding sequence is TGTGCCAGCAGCTTAGGGGGAGCGGGGTCGTCCTACGAGCAGTACTTC. It translates to CASSLGGAGSSYEQYF. The full variable domain, completed using reference TRBV7-9 and TRBJ2-7, is DTGVSQNPRHKITKRGQNVTFRCDPISEHNRLYWYRQTLGQGPEFLTYFQNEAQLEKSRLLSDRFSAERPKGSFSTLEIQRTEQGDSAMYLCASSLGGAGSSYEQYFGPGTRLTVT.

This chain connects TRBV30 to TRBJ1-1; tentative D call: TRBD1 (5 bases). Germline V gene lookup returns CDR1 GTSNPN and CDR2 SVGIG (reference sequence). The CDR3 length is 13 residues. V was cut by 3 bases and J by 1 base, with 9 bases left in between. Here the CDR3 reads CAWSGGGNTEAFF. For the CDR3, the DNA is TGTGCCTGGAGCGGGGGGGGGAACACTGAAGCTTTCTTT.

The V call is TRBV7-6, the J call TRBJ1-2; 10 bases match TRBD1. The J segment lost 4 bases and the V segment lost 3 bases, leaving 8 bases of the junction unmatched. Germline loops: CDR1 SGHVS, CDR2 FNYEAQ. CDR3 length: 16 residues. CDR3 bases: TGTGCCAGCAGCTTGCAACCGGGACAGGGGACCTATGGCTACACCTTC. Encoded protein: CASSLQPGQGTYGYTF.

The chain combines TRBV28 with TRBJ1-2, with unresolved D. The CDR3 extends over 14 amino acids. Germline V gene lookup returns CDR1 MDHEN and CDR2 SYDVKM. The ends were cut back, 5 bases at V and 4 bases at J, with 14 bases in the middle. CDR3 bases: TGTGCCAGCAGTGAAACGTCAGATTTCTATGGCTACACCTTC. Translated, it gives CASSETSDFYGYTF.

The J gene is TRBJ1-1, the V gene TRBV14; D gene ambiguous. Trimming stripped 0 bases from V and 4 bases from J, with 9 bases between. From germline, CDR1 is SGHDN and CDR2 FVKESK. This CDR3 is built from 14 residues. The CDR3 here is CASSQEWAATEAFF. Written as DNA, the CDR3 is TGTGCCAGCAGCCAAGAATGGGCAGCCACTGAAGCTTTCTTT.

The gene calls are TRBV5-1 and TRBJ2-7; 10 bases are a match to TRBD1. The CDR3 loop spans 16 amino acids. The junction had 5 bases not matched to a gene; V was cut back by 0 bases and J by 2 bases. Germline V gives CDR1 SGHRS, CDR2 YFSETQ. For the CDR3, the DNA is TGCGCCAGCAGCTTGGTAGGGACAGGGGCTCCCTACGAGCAGTACTTC. As protein: CASSLVGTGAPYEQYF.